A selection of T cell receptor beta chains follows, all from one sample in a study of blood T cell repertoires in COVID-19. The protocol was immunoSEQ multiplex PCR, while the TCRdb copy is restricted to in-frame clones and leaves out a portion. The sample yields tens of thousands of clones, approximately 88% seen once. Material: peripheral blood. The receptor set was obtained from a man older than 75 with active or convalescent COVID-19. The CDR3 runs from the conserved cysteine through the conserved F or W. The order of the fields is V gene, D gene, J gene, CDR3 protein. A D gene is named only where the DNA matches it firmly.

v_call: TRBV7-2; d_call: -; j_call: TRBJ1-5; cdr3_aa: CASSLAAGFDDQPQHF
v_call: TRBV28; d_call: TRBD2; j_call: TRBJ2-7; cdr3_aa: CASSRTSGSSYEQYF
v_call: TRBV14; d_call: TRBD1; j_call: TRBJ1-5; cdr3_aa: CASSQDQGQGAGSNQPQHF
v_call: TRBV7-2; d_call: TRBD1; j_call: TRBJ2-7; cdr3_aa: CASSLVVAGGYEQYF
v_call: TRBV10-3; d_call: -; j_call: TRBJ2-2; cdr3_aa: CAIRTLPHQAGELFF
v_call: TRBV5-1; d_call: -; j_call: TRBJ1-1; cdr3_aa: CASSSARGVDTEAFF
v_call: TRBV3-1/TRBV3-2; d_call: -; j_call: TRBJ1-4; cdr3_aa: CASSQNLGGGNEKLFF
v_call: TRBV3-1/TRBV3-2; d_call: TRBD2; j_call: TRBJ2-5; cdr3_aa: CASSQGLAGVGGETQYF
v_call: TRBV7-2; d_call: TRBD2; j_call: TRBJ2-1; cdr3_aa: CASSKGTSRGNEQFF
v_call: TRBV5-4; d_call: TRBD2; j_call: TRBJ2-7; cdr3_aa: CASSPGPSGSYEQYF
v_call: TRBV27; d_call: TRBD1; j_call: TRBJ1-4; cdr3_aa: CASSRTGTGLFGGEKLFF
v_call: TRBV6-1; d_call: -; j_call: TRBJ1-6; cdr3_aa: CASSLPRNSPLHF
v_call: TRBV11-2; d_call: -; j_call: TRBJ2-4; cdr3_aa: CASSPRDGRAKNIQYF
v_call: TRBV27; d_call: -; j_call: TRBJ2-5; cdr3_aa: CASSLSGLSGETQYF
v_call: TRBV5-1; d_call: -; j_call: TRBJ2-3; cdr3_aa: CASSLGTNTDTQYF
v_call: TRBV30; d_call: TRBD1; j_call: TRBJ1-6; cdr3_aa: CAFLKGAGSYNSPLHF
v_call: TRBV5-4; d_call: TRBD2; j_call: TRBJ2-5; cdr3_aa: CASSLGLARETQYF
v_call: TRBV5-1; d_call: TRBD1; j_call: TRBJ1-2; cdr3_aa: CASSLAGQGAYGYTF
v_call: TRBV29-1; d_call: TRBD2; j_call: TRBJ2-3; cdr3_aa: CSVELAGPSTDTQYF
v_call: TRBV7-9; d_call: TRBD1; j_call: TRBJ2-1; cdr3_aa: CASSEGQGLSYNEQFF
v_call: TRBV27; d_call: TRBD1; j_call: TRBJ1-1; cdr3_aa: CASSLPGQGVTEAFF
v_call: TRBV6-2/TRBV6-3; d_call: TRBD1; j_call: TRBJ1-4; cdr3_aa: CASSYAKGAGEKLFF
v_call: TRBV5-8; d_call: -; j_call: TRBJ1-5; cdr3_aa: CASNPDSFSNQPQHF
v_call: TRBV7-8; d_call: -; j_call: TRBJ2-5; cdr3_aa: CASSRRAPETQYF
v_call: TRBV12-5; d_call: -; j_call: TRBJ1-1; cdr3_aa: CASGLPRGPGHTEAFF
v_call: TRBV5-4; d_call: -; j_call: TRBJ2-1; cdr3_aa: CASSLRTADYNEQFF
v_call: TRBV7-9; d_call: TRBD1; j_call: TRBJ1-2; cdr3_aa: CASTGQGVNGYTF
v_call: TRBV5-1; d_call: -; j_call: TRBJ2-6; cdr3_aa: CASSLAVWQDSGANVLTF
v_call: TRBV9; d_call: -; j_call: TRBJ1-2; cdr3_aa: CASSVDVGEVGGYTF
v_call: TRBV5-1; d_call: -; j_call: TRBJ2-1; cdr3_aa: CASSEGHAYNEQFF
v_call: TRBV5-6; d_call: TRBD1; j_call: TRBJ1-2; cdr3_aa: CASSDREWGGYTF